This T cell receptor beta chain came from a study of beta chain features in type 1 diabetes. Points from the study as a whole: Type 1 diabetes patients showed a moderate but significant shortening of TCRB CDR3s in all four CD4+ subsets. It was possible that PCR favored shorter templates, equally so in patients and controls.

V gave up 2 bases and J gave up 3 bases, with 15 bases separating them. This CDR3 comprises 16 residues. CDR1 and CDR2 (germline): SGHTA, FQGNSA. This clone was counted between two and nine times. The target antigen is unknown. In total, each donor contributed a single heparinised blood draw that averaged about 120 mL. Populations isolated by sorting all had purity greater than 98%. Expressed TCRB transcripts were sequenced because the isolated RNA had all been reverse transcribed beforehand. The protocol was immunoSEQ multiplex PCR, while the TCRdb copy is restricted to in-frame clones and leaves out a portion. The table has tens of thousands of clones, 25% to 35% seen once; the top ten hold approximately 0.45%.

The receptor comes from a woman aged 18-35 years in good health. Material: stem cell memory CD4+ T cells from blood. This chain links TRBV7-2 with TRBJ2-3, with D perhaps matching TRBD2 (5 bases). Here the CDR3 DNA reads TGTGCCAGCAGCTTAACCCTAGTTGGAGGTACAGATACGCAGTATTTT. Residues: CASSLTLVGGTDTQYF. Full variable domain (outside the CDR3, taken from reference TRBV7-2 and TRBJ2-3): GAGVSQSPSNKVTEKGKDVELRCDPISGHTALYWYRQSLGQGLEFLIYFQGNSAPDKSGLPSDRFSAERTGGSVSTLTIQRTQQEDSAVYLCASSLTLVGGTDTQYFGPGTRLTVL.